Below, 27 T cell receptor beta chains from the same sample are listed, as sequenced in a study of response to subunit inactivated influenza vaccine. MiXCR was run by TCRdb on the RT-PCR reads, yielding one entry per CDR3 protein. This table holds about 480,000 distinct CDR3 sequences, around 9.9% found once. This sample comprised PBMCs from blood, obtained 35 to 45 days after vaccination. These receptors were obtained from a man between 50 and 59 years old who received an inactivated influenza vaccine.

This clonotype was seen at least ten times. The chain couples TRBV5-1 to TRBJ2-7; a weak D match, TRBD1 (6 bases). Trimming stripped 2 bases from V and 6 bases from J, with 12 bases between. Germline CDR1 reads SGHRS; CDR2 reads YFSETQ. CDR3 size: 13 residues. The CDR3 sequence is CASSLNTGLEQYF. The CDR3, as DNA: TGCGCCAGCAGCTTAAATACAGGGCTCGAGCAGTACTTC.

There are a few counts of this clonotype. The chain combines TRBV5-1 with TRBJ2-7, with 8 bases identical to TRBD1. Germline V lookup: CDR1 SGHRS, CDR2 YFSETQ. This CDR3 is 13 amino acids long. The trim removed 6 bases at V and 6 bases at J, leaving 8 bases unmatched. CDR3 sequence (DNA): TGCGCCAGCACCGGACAGGGTTTGGGCGAGCAGTACTTC. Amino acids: CASTGQGLGEQYF.

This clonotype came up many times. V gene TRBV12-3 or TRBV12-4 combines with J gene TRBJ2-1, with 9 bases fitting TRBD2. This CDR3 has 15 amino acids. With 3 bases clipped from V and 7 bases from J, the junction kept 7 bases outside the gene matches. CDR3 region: CASSLRSSGVNEQFF. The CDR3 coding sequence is TGTGCCAGCAGTTTGAGGTCTAGCGGGGTGAATGAGCAGTTCTTC.

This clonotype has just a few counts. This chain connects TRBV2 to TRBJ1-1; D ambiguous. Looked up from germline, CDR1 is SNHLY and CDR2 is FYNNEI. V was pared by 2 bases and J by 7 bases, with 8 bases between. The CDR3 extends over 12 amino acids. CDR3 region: CASSERRIEAFF. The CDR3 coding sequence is TGTGCCAGCAGTGAAAGACGGATTGAAGCTTTCTTT.

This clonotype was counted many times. The CDR3 reads CSVRNTDTQYF. The CDR3 nucleotides are TGCAGCGTGCGAAACACAGATACGCAGTATTTT. The chain is built from TRBV29-1 and TRBJ2-3; D is undetermined. Germline CDR1 is SQVTM and CDR2 is ANQGSEA. V gave up 6 bases and J gave up 2 bases, with 6 bases separating them. The CDR3 sequence is 11 residues long.

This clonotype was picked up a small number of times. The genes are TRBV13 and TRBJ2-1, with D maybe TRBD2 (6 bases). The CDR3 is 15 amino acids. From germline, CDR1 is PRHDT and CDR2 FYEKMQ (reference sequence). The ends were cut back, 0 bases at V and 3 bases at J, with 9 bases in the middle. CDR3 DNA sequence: TGTGCCAGCAGCTTAGGAAGGACTAACTACAATGAGCAGTTCTTC. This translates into CASSLGRTNYNEQFF.

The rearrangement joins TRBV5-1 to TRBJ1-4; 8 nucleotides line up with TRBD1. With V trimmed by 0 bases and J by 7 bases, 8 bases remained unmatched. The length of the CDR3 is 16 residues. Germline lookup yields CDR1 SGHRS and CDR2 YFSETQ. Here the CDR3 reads CASSLAYTGGVEKLFF. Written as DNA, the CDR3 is TGCGCCAGCAGCTTGGCCTATACAGGGGGAGTTGAAAAACTGTTTTTT.

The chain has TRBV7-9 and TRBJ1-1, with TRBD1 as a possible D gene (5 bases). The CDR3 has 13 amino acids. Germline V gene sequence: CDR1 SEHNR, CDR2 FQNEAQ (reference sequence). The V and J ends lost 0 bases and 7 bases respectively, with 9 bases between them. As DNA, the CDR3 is TGTGCCAGCAGCTTAGCGACGGGACTTGAAGCTTTCTTT. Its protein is CASSLATGLEAFF.

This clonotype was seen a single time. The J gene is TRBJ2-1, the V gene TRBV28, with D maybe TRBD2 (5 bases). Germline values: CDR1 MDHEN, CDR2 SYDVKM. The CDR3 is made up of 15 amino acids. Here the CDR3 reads CTYKRSGSSYNEQFF. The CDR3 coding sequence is TGTACGTACAAAAGATCGGGGAGCTCCTACAATGAGCAGTTCTTC.

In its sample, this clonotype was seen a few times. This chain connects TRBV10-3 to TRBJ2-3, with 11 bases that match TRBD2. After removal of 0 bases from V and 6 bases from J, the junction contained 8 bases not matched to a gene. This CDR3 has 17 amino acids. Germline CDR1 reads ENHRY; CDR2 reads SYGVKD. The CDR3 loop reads CAISESTSGSVLDTQYF. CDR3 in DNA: TGTGCCATCAGTGAGTCTACTAGCGGGAGTGTTTTGGATACGCAGTATTTT.

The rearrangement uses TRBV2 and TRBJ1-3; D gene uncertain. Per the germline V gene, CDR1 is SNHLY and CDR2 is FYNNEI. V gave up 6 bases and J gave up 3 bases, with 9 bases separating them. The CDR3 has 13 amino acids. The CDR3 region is CASRQDGGNTIYF. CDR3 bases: TGTGCCAGCAGGCAGGACGGTGGAAACACCATATATTTT.

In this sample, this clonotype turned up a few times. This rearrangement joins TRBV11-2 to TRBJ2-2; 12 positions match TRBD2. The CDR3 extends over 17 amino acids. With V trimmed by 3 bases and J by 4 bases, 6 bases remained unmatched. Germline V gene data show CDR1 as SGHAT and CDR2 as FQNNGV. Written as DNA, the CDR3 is TGTGCCAGCAGCTTTCGACTAGCGGGGGTTTCCACCGGGGAGCTGTTTTTT. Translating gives CASSFRLAGVSTGELFF.

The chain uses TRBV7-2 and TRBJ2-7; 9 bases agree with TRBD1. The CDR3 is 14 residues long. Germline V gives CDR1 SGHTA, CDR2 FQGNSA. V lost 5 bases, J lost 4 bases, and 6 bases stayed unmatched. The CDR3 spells CASSVDRGGYEQYF. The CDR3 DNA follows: TGTGCCAGCAGCGTGGACAGGGGAGGTTACGAGCAGTACTTC. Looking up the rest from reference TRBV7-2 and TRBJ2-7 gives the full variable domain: GAGVSQSPSNKVTEKGKDVELRCDPISGHTALYWYRQSLGQGLEFLIYFQGNSAPDKSGLPSDRFSAERTGGSVSTLTIQRTQQEDSAVYLCASSVDRGGYEQYFGPGTRLTVT.

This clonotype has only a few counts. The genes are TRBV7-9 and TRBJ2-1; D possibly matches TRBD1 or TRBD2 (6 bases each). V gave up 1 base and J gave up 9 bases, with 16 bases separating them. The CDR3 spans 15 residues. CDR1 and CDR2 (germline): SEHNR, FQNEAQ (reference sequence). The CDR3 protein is CASSLVTGRSAEQFF. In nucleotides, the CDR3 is TGTGCCAGCAGCTTAGTTACAGGGAGGTCGGCTGAGCAGTTCTTC.

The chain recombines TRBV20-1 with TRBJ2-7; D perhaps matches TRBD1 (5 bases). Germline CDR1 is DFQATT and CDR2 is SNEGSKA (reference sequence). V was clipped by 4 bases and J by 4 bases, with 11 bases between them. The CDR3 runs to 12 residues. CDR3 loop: CSATNQGYEQYF. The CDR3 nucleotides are TGCAGTGCTACAAATCAGGGATACGAGCAGTACTTC.

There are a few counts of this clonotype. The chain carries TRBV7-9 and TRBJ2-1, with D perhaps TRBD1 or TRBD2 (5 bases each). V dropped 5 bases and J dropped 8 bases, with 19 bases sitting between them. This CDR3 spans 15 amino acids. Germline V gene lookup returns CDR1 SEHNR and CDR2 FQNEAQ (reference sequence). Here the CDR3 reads CASSQASGGRDEQFF. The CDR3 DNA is TGTGCCAGCAGCCAAGCGTCTGGGGGAAGGGATGAGCAGTTCTTC.

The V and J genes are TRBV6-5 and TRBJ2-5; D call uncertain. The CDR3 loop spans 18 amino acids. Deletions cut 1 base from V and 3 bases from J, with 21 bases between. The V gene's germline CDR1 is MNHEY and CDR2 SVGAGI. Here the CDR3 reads CASSYFRSRLTIKETQYF. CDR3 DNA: TGTGCCAGCAGTTACTTTAGGTCCCGGCTAACAATCAAAGAGACCCAGTACTTC.

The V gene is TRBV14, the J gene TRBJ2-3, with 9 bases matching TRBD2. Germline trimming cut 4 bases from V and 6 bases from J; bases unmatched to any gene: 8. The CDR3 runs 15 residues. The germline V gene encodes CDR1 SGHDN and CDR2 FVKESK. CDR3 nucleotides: TGTGCCAGCAGCCGGGAGACTAGCGGCTCGGATACGCAGTATTTT. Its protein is CASSRETSGSDTQYF.

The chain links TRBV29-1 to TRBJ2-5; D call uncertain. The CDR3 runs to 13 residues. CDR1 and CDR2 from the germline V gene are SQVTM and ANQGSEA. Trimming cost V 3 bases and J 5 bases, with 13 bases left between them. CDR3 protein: CSVDTYGSETQYF. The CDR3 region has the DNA TGCAGCGTTGACACCTACGGGTCGGAGACCCAGTACTTC. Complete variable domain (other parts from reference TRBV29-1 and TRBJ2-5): SAVISQKPSRDICQRGTSLTIQCQVDSQVTMMFWYRQQPGQSLTLIATANQGSEATYESGFVIDKFPISRPNLTFSTLTVSNMSPEDSSIYLCSVDTYGSETQYFGPGTRLLVL.

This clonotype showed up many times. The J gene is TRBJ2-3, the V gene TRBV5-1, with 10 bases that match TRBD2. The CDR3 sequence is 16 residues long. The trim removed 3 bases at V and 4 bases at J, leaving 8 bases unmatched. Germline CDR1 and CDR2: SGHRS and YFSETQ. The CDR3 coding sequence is TGCGCCAGCAGCTCCCCGGCTAGCGGGAGCTCAGATACGCAGTATTTT. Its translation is CASSSPASGSSDTQYF.

The CDR3 here is CASSFIGLGGNEQFF. DNA for the CDR3: TGTGCCAGCAGCTTCATTGGACTAGGTGGCAATGAGCAGTTCTTC. This chain connects TRBV7-2 to TRBJ2-1, with TRBD2 identical over 7 bases. The CDR3 runs to 15 residues. Trimming at V came to 3 bases and at J to 6 bases, leaving 8 bases not matched to a gene. Germline values: CDR1 SGHTA, CDR2 FQGNSA.

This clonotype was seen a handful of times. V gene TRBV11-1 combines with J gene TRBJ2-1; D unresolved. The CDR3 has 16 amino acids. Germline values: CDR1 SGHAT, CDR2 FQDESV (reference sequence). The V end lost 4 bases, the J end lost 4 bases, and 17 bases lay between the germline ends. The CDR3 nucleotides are TGTGCCAGCAGCTCCGGCCCTTTTGGGTTGTACAATGAGCAGTTCTTC. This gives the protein CASSSGPFGLYNEQFF.

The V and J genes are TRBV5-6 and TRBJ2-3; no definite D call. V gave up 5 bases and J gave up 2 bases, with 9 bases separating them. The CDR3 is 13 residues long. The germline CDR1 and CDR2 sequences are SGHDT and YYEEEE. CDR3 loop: CASRVKITDTQYF. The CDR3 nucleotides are TGTGCCAGCAGAGTTAAGATCACAGATACGCAGTATTTT.

The CDR3 is CASSVGEAEGYTF. The CDR3 DNA sequence: TGTGCCAGCAGCGTAGGGGAAGCGGAAGGCTACACCTTC. This chain connects TRBV9 to TRBJ1-2; no clear D gene. The V gene's germline CDR1 is SGDLS and CDR2 YYNGEE. This CDR3 spans 13 amino acids. Trimming stripped 0 bases from V and 8 bases from J, with 11 bases between. Full variable domain (missing parts from reference TRBV9 and TRBJ1-2): DSGVTQTPKHLITATGQRVTLRCSPRSGDLSVYWYQQSLDQGLQFLIQYYNGEERAKGNILERFSAQQFPDLHSELNLSSLELGDSALYFCASSVGEAEGYTFGSGTRLTVV.

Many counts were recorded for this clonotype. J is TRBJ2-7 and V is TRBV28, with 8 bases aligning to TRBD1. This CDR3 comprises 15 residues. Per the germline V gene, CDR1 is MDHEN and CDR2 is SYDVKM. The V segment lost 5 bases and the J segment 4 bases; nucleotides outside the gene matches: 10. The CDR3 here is CASSGAGRGLYEQYF. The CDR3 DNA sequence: TGTGCCAGCAGTGGGGCCGGCAGGGGGCTTTACGAGCAGTACTTC.

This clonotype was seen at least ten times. The CDR3 loop reads CAISESLAGEFEQYF. CDR3 nucleotide sequence: TGTGCCATCAGTGAGTCCCTAGCGGGAGAATTCGAGCAGTACTTC. This chain joins TRBV10-3 and TRBJ2-7; 10 bases align to TRBD2. Trimming cost V 0 bases and J 6 bases; bases outside gene matches: 5. Germline V lookup: CDR1 ENHRY, CDR2 SYGVKD. This CDR3 contains 15 residues.

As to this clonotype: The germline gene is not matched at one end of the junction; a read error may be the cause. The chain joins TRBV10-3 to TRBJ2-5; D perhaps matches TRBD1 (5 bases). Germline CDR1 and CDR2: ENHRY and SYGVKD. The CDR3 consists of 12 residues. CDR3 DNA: TGTGCCATCAGTGAAGCGACAGAGACCAAGTACTTC. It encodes CAISEATETKYF.